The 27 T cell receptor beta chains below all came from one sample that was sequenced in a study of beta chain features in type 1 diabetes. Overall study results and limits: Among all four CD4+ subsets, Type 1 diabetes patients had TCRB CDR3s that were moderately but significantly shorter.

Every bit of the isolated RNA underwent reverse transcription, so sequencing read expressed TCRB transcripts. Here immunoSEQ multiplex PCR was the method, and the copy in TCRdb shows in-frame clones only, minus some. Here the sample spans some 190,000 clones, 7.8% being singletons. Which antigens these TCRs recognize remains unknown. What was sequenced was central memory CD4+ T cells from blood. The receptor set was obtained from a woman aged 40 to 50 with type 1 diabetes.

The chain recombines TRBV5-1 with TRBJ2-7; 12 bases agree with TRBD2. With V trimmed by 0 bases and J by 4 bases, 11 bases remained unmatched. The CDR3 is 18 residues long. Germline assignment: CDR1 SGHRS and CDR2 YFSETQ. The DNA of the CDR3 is TGCGCCAGCAGCTTGGTGACTAGCGGGGGACAATTTATATACGAGCAGTACTTC. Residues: CASSLVTSGGQFIYEQYF.

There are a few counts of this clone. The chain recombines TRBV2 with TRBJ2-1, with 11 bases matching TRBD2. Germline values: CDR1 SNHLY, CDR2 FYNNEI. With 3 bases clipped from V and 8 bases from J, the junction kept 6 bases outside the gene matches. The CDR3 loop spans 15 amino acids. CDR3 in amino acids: CASSERLAGIDEQFF. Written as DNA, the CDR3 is TGTGCCAGCAGTGAGCGACTAGCGGGAATTGATGAGCAGTTCTTC.

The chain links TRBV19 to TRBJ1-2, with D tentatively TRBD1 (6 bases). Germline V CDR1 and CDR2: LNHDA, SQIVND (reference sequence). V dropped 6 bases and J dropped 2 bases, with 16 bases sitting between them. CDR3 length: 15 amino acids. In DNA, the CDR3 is TGTGCCAGTAGCAACCTCCCAGGGGACAACTATGGCTACACCTTC. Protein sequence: CASSNLPGDNYGYTF.

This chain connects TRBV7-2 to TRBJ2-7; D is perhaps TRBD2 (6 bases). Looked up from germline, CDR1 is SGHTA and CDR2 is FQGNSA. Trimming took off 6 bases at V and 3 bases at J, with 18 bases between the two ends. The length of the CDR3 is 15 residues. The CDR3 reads CASRPESGGFYEQYF. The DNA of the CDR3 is TGTGCCAGCAGACCCGAGAGCGGAGGGTTCTACGAGCAGTACTTC.

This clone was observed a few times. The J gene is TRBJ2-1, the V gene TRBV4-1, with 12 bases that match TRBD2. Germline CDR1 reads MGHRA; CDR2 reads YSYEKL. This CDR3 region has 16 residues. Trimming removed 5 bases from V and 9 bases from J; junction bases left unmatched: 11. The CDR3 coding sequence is TGCGCCAGCAGCGACGGTGGACTAGCGGGATTGGTTGAGCAGTTCTTC. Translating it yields CASSDGGLAGLVEQFF.

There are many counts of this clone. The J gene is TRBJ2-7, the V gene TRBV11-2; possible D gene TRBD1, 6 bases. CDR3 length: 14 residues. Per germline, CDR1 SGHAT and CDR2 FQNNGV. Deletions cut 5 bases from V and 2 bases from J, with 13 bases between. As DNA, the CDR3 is TGTGCCAGCAGCCCCGGGACATATACCTACGAGCAGTACTTC. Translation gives CASSPGTYTYEQYF. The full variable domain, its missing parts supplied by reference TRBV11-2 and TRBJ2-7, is EAGVAQSPRYKIIEKRQSVAFWCNPISGHATLYWYQQILGQGPKLLIQFQNNGVVDDSQLPKDRFSAERLKGVDSTLKIQPAKLEDSAVYLCASSPGTYTYEQYFGPGTRLTVT.

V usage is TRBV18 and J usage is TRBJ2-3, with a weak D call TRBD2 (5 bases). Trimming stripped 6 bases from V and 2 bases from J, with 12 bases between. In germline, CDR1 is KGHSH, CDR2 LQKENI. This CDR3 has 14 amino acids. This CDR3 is CASSDGINTDTQYF. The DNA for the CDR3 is TGTGCCAGCTCGGACGGGATAAACACAGATACGCAGTATTTT. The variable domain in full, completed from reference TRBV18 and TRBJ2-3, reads NAGVMQNPRHLVRRRGQEARLRCSPMKGHSHVYWYRQLPEEGLKFMVYLQKENIIDESGMPKERFSAEFPKEGPSILRIQQVVRGDSAAYFCASSDGINTDTQYFGPGTRLTVL.

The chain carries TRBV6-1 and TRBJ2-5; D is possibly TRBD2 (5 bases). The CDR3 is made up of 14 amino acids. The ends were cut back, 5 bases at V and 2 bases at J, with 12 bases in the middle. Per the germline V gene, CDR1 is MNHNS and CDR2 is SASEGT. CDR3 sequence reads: CASSSWTGQETQYF. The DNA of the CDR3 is TGTGCCAGCAGTTCCTGGACTGGGCAAGAGACCCAGTACTTC.

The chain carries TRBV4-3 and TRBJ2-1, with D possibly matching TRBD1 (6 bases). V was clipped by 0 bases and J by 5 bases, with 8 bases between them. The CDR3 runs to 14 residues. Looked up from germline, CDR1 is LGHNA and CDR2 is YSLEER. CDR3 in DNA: TGCGCCAGCAGCCAAGAAACAGGGAACAATGAGCAGTTCTTC. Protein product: CASSQETGNNEQFF.

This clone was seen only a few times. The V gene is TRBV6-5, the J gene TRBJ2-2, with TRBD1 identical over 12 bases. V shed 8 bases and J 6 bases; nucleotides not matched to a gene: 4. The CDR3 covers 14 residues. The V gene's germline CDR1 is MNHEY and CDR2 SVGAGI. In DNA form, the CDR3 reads TGTGCCAGCCACCGGGACAGGGGGCCCGGGGAGCTGTTTTTT. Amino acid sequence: CASHRDRGPGELFF.

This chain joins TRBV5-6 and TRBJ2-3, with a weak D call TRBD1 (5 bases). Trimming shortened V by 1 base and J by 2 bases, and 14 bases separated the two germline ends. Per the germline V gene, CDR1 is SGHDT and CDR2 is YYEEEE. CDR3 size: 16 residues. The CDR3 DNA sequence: TGTGCCAGCAGCTTGAATAGGGGCGGTAACACAGATACGCAGTATTTT. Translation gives CASSLNRGGNTDTQYF.

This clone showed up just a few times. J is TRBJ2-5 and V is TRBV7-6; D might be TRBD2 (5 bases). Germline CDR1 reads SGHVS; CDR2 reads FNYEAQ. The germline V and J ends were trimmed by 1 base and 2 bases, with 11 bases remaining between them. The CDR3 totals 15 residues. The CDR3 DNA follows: TGTGCCAGCAGCTTAGGGGCAGCGGAGCAAGAGACCCAGTACTTC. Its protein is CASSLGAAEQETQYF.

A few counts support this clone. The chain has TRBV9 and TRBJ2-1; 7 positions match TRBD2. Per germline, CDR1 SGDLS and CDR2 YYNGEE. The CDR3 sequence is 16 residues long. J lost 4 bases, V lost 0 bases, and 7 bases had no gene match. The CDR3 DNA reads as TGTGCCAGCAGCGTAGTGCCGCGGGGGAGTTACAATGAGCAGTTCTTC. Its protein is CASSVVPRGSYNEQFF. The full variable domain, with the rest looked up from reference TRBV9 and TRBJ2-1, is DSGVTQTPKHLITATGQRVTLRCSPRSGDLSVYWYQQSLDQGLQFLIQYYNGEERAKGNILERFSAQQFPDLHSELNLSSLELGDSALYFCASSVVPRGSYNEQFFGPGTRLTVL.

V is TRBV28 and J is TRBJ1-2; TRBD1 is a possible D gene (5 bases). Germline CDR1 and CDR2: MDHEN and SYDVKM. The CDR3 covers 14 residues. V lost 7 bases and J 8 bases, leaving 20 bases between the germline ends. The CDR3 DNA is TGTGCCAGCACGCCCCCCCAGGGCAGGAACGGCTACACCTTC. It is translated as CASTPPQGRNGYTF.

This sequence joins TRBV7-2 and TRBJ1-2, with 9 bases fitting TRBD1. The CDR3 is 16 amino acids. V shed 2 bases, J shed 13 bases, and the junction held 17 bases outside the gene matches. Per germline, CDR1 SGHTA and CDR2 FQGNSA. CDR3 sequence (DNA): TGTGCCAGCAGCTTAAGTAGGGTTGGACAGGGGAAAGGCGGCACCTTC. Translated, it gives CASSLSRVGQGKGGTF.

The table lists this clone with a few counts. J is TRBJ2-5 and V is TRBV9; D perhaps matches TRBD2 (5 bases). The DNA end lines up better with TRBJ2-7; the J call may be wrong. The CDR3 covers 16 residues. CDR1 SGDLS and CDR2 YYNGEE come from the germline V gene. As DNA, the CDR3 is TGTGCCAGCAGCAAAGCCCCCGCACTAGTTTCAAACGAGCAGTACTTC. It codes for CASSKAPALVSNEQYF.

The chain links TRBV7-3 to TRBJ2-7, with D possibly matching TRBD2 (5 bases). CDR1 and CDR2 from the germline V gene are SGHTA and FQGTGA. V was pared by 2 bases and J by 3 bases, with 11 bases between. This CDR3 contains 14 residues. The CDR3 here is CASSLDGRDYEQYF. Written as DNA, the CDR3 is TGTGCCAGCAGCTTAGACGGTCGGGACTACGAGCAGTACTTC.

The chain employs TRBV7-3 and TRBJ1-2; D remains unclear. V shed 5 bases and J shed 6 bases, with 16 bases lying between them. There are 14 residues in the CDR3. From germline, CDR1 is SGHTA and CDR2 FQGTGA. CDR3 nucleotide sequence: TGTGCCAGCAGCCCCACCTTGGAGGGTAATGGCTACACCTTC. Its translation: CASSPTLEGNGYTF.

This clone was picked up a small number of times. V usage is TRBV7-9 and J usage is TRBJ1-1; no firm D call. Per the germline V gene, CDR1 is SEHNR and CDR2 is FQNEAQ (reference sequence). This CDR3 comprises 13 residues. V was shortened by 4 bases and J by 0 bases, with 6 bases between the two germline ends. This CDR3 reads CASSSLLNTEAFF. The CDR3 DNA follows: TGTGCCAGCAGCTCCTTATTGAACACTGAAGCTTTCTTT.

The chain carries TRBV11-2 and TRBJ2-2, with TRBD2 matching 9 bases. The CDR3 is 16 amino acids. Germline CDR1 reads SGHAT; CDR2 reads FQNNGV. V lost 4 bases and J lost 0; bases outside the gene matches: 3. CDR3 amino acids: CASSSLAGTNTGELFF. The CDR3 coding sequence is TGTGCCAGCAGCTCGCTAGCGGGGACGAACACCGGGGAGCTGTTTTTT. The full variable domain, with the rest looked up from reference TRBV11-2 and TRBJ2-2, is EAGVAQSPRYKIIEKRQSVAFWCNPISGHATLYWYQQILGQGPKLLIQFQNNGVVDDSQLPKDRFSAERLKGVDSTLKIQPAKLEDSAVYLCASSSLAGTNTGELFFGEGSRLTVL.

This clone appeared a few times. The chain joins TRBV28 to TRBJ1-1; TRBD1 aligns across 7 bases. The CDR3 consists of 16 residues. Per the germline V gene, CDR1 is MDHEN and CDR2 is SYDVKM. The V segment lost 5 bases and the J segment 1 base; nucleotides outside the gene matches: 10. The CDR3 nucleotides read TGTGCCAGCAGTCCTCGTCCCGGGACAGCGAACACTGAAGCTTTCTTT. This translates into CASSPRPGTANTEAFF.

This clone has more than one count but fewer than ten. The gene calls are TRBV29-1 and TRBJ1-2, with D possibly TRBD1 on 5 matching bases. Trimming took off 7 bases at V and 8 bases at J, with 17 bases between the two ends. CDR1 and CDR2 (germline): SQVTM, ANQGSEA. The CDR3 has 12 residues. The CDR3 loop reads CSGGRRGGGYTF. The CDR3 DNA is TGCAGCGGGGGACGGAGGGGTGGAGGCTACACCTTC. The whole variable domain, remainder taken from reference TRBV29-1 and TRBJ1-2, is SAVISQKPSRDICQRGTSLTIQCQVDSQVTMMFWYRQQPGQSLTLIATANQGSEATYESGFVIDKFPISRPNLTFSTLTVSNMSPEDSSIYLCSGGRRGGGYTFGSGTRLTVV.

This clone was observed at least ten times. In DNA form, the CDR3 reads TGTGCCACCAGCAGCGGGGTAGGGTTCTACAATGAGCAGTTCTTC. This codes for CATSSGVGFYNEQFF. This chain connects TRBV15 to TRBJ2-1, with a tentative D call TRBD2 (5 bases). The CDR3 sequence is 15 residues long. V was cut by 3 bases and J by 3 bases, with 12 bases left in between. Looked up from germline, CDR1 is LNHNV and CDR2 is YYDKDF (reference sequence).

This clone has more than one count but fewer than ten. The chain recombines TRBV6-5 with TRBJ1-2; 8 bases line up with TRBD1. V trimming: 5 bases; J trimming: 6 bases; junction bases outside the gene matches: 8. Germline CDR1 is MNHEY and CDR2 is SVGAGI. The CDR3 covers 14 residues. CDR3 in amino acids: CASSRPGQVHGYTF. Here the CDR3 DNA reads TGTGCCAGCAGTCGGCCGGGACAGGTACATGGCTACACCTTC.

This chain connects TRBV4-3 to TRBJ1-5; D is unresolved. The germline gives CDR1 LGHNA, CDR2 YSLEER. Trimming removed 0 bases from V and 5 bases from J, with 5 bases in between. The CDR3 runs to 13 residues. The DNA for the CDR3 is TGCGCCAGCAGCCAAGATATAGATCAGCCCCAGCATTTT. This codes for CASSQDIDQPQHF.

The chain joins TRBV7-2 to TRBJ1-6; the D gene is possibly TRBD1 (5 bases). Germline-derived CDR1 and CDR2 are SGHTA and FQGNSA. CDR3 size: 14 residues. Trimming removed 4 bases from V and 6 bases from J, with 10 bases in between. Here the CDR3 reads CASSSRQTNSPLHF. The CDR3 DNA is TGTGCCAGCAGCTCCCGACAGACTAATTCACCCCTCCACTTT.

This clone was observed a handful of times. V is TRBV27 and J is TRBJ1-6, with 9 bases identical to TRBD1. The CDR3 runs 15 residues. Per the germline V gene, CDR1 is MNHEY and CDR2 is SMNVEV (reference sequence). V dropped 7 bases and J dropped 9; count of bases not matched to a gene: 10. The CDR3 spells CASTLRRDRVSPLHF. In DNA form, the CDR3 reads TGTGCCAGCACCCTACGGCGGGACAGGGTTTCACCCCTCCACTTT.